This T cell receptor (beta chain) emerged from a study of control samples from healthy donors and cancer patients. TCRdb's copy holds only in-frame clones and misses some; the assay was immunoSEQ multiplex PCR. The sample contains about 97,000 clones, around 89% of which appear only once. This CDR3 has 14 amino acids. The chain has TRBV21-1 and TRBJ2-7. TRBV21-1 is recorded as a pseudogene. The sample consisted of blood. This clonotype was obtained from a man aged 25 to 40 in good health. The CDR3 loop is CASSHQTDSYEQYV. The CDR3 DNA reads TGTGCCAGCAGCCATCAGACGGACTCCTACGAGCAGTACGTC.